This is a list of T cell receptor beta chains from one sample in a study of blood T cell repertoires in COVID-19. Produced via immunoSEQ multiplex PCR; TCRdb's table is partial and in-frame only. The data contain about 48,000 clones, around four fifths of them singletons. The sample was peripheral blood. All receptors come from a man between 70 and 80 years old with acute or convalescent COVID-19. The conserved cysteine and the conserved F or W are not part of the CDR3 here.

v_gene: TRBV10-2; j_gene: TRBJ1-5; CDR3aa: ASSLQGNSNQPQH
v_gene: TRBV5-8; j_gene: TRBJ2-2; CDR3aa: ASSLSVTGELF
v_gene: TRBV7-2; j_gene: TRBJ1-5; CDR3aa: ASSLGTGDAQPQH
v_gene: TRBV19; j_gene: TRBJ1-5; CDR3aa: ASSPTSGNQPQH
v_gene: TRBV18; j_gene: TRBJ1-5; CDR3aa: ASSPSGLSNQPQH
v_gene: TRBV9; j_gene: TRBJ1-4; CDR3aa: ASSVVPGGHNEKLF
v_gene: TRBV7-9; j_gene: TRBJ2-2; CDR3aa: ASSPGILVELF
v_gene: TRBV25-1; j_gene: TRBJ2-3; CDR3aa: ASSSSGTSGDPQY
v_gene: TRBV2; j_gene: TRBJ2-2; CDR3aa: ASNRESDTGELF
v_gene: TRBV7-8; j_gene: TRBJ1-1; CDR3aa: ASSLAQGGTEAF
v_gene: TRBV27; j_gene: TRBJ2-5; CDR3aa: ASRKSGETQY
v_gene: TRBV30; j_gene: TRBJ1-6; CDR3aa: AWTHQGNSPLH
v_gene: TRBV9; j_gene: TRBJ2-7; CDR3aa: ASSVGPASEQY
v_gene: TRBV28; j_gene: TRBJ1-1; CDR3aa: ARHMNTEAF
v_gene: TRBV5-4; j_gene: TRBJ2-3; CDR3aa: ASSFRVAGAADTQY
v_gene: TRBV6-5; j_gene: TRBJ2-2; CDR3aa: ASSYDGTGVTGELF
v_gene: TRBV12-3/TRBV12-4; j_gene: TRBJ1-5; CDR3aa: ASTDYSNQPQH
v_gene: TRBV18; j_gene: TRBJ1-2; CDR3aa: ASSPGGVRDYGYT
v_gene: TRBV30; j_gene: TRBJ2-7; CDR3aa: AWNRESYEQY
v_gene: TRBV14; j_gene: TRBJ1-3; CDR3aa: ASSPRSSGNTIY
v_gene: TRBV5-1; j_gene: TRBJ2-3; CDR3aa: ASSLDPANTDTQY
v_gene: TRBV5-1; j_gene: TRBJ2-7; CDR3aa: ASSFAGESGEQY
v_gene: TRBV3-1/TRBV3-2; j_gene: TRBJ1-3; CDR3aa: ASSRHTGSSGNTIY
v_gene: TRBV5-4; j_gene: TRBJ1-2; CDR3aa: ASSGPGQYGYT
v_gene: TRBV20-1; j_gene: TRBJ2-5; CDR3aa: SASSAIRETQY
v_gene: TRBV7-2; j_gene: TRBJ2-5; CDR3aa: ASSPAGREKTQY
v_gene: TRBV3-1/TRBV3-2; j_gene: TRBJ2-3; CDR3aa: ASSYNSGGATDTQY
v_gene: TRBV6-4; j_gene: TRBJ2-1; CDR3aa: ASSAGTGYHDEQF
v_gene: TRBV28; j_gene: TRBJ1-5; CDR3aa: ASSLLVTGGDPQH
v_gene: TRBV2; j_gene: TRBJ2-1; CDR3aa: ASSLDSNNEQF
v_gene: TRBV24-1; j_gene: TRBJ1-2; CDR3aa: ATSDGDRSGYT
v_gene: TRBV29-1; j_gene: TRBJ2-7; CDR3aa: SALDSTTRQY
v_gene: TRBV19; j_gene: TRBJ2-1; CDR3aa: ASGQGVYNEQF
v_gene: TRBV27; j_gene: TRBJ1-2; CDR3aa: ASRGAGTGVGYT
v_gene: TRBV5-1; j_gene: TRBJ1-2; CDR3aa: ASSLADDGYT
v_gene: TRBV2; j_gene: TRBJ1-4; CDR3aa: ASSLIRGEKLF
v_gene: TRBV5-1; j_gene: TRBJ1-2; CDR3aa: ASSWNGGDGYT
v_gene: TRBV6-1; j_gene: TRBJ2-5; CDR3aa: ASSDRGQGAETQY
v_gene: TRBV6-5; j_gene: TRBJ2-7; CDR3aa: ASRIRDRNYEQY
v_gene: TRBV2; j_gene: TRBJ1-2; CDR3aa: ASSETSGEGYT
v_gene: TRBV4-2; j_gene: TRBJ1-6; CDR3aa: ASSQESLPPLH
v_gene: TRBV7-3; j_gene: TRBJ2-7; CDR3aa: ASSIGTGEYEQY
v_gene: TRBV29-1; j_gene: TRBJ1-2; CDR3aa: SVGTDLYGYT
v_gene: TRBV5-6; j_gene: TRBJ1-3; CDR3aa: ASSPDGGGNTIY